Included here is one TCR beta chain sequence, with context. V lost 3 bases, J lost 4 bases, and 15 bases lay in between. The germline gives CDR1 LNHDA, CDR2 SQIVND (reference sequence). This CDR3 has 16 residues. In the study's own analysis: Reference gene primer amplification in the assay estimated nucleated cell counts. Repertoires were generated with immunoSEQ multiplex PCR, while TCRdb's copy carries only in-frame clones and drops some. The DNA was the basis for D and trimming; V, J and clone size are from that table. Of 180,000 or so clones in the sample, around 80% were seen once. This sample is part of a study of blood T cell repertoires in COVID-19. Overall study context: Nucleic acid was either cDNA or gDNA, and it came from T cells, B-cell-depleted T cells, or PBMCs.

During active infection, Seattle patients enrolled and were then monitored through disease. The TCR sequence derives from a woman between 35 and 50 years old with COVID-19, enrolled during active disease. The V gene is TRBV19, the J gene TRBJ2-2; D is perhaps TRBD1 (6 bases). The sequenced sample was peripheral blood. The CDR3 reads CASSMARGSGTGELFF. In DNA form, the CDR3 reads TGTGCCAGTAGTATGGCCAGGGGTAGTGGCACCGGGGAGCTGTTTTTT.